This is a list of T cell receptor beta chains from one sample in a study of blood T cell repertoires in COVID-19. Sequencing used immunoSEQ multiplex PCR; TCRdb keeps in-frame clones, though not all of them. The sample yields about 130,000 clones, 92% seen once. Sample: peripheral blood. These receptors were collected from a man aged 50-60 years with COVID-19, enrolled during active disease. Both conserved end residues are trimmed from each CDR3. The order of the fields is V gene, clone size, J gene, CDR3 protein. Only part of the rows carry a size: once, few, many, or a class if the clone is expanded.

>TRBV29-1|once|TRBJ1-3
SVGLAGAGSTIY
>TRBV6-5|.|TRBJ1-2
ASIPGGQGYGYT
>TRBV3-1/TRBV3-2|.|TRBJ1-5
ASSQGVDSYQPQH
>TRBV7-2|.|TRBJ2-2
ASSPRQDGELF
>TRBV7-2|.|TRBJ1-6
AVLRDRPDSPLH
>TRBV19|.|TRBJ1-2
ASSPTEYGYT
>TRBV18|.|TRBJ1-2
ASSPDRAGSGYT
>TRBV29-1|.|TRBJ2-1
SVDNFRYNEQF
>TRBV15|.|TRBJ1-6
ATSREQGVPLH
>TRBV4-2|few|TRBJ2-7
ASSQRTSGSYEQY
>TRBV28|.|TRBJ1-5
ASSGDRDSQPQH
>TRBV7-2|.|TRBJ1-1
ASSSQGASGTEAF
>TRBV6-5|.|TRBJ2-7
ASSRTLSSHEQY
>TRBV30|.|TRBJ2-3
AWRAQGTDTQY
>TRBV11-2|.|TRBJ2-1
ASRRLAGFYNEQF
>TRBV19|once|TRBJ1-2
ASNRGTVNYGYT
>TRBV24-1|.|TRBJ2-1
ATSASGDYYNEQF
>TRBV2|.|TRBJ2-5
ASSGRGIRETQY
>TRBV5-1|.|TRBJ2-5
ASTQSTGGPETQY
>TRBV19|few|TRBJ2-3
ASSIGLAPDTQY
>TRBV18|.|TRBJ1-6
ASSQAGGGSPLH
>TRBV28|.|TRBJ2-2
ASSLRAYGELF